This TCR beta chain was identified in a study of blood T cell repertoires in COVID-19. Study information: Donors in the United States, Italy and Spain gave samples during acute or convalescent COVID-19.

Sequenced by immunoSEQ multiplex PCR; TCRdb stores in-frame clones only, minus some. The sample includes about 270,000 clones, about 87% of them seen just once. V was pared by 4 bases and J by 8 bases, with 13 bases of the junction left unmatched. This CDR3 spans 16 amino acids. In germline, CDR1 is SGDLS, CDR2 YYNGEE. This clone has a handful of counts. Participants reported their clinical history, and cohort assignment relied on those reports. The sequencing sample was made of PBMCs or T cells enriched from blood (not recorded which). The rearrangement uses TRBV9 and TRBJ2-1; 9 bases agree with TRBD1. The receptor was derived from a woman between 45 and 60 years old who had recovered from COVID-19. CDR3 amino acids: CASSPTGQGLGDEQFF. CDR3 sequence (DNA): TGTGCCAGCAGCCCGACGGGACAGGGATTAGGAGATGAGCAGTTCTTC. The full variable domain, rest sourced from reference TRBV9 and TRBJ2-1, is DSGVTQTPKHLITATGQRVTLRCSPRSGDLSVYWYQQSLDQGLQFLIQYYNGEERAKGNILERFSAQQFPDLHSELNLSSLELGDSALYFCASSPTGQGLGDEQFFGPGTRLTVL.